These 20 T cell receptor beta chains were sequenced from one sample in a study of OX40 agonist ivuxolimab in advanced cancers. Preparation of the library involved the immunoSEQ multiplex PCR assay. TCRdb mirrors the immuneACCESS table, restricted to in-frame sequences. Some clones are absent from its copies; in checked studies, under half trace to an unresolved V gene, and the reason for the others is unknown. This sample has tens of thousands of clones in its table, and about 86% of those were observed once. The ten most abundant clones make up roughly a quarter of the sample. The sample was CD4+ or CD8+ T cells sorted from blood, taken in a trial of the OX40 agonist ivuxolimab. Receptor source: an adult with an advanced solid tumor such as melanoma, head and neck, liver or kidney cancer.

The CDR3 sequence is CASSRTMTSGDYNEQFF. CDR3 nucleotide sequence: TGCGCCAGCAGCCGCACGATGACTAGCGGGGACTACAATGAGCAGTTCTTC. V is TRBV4-3 and J is TRBJ2-1; 11 nucleotides line up with TRBD2. The CDR3 consists of 17 residues. Unmatched junction bases numbered 8, after V lost 4 bases and J lost 3 bases. The germline V gene encodes CDR1 LGHNA and CDR2 YSLEER.

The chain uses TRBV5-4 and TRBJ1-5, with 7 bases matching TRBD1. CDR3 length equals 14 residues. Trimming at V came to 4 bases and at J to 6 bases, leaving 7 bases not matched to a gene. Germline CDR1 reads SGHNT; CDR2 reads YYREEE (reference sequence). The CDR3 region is CASSRGGEGQPQHF. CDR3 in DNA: TGTGCCAGCAGCAGAGGGGGCGAGGGTCAGCCCCAGCATTTT.

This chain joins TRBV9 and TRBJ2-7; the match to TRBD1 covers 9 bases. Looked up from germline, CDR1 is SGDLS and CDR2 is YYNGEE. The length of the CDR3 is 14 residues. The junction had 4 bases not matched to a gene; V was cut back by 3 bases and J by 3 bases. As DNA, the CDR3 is TGTGCCAGCAGCGCCGGGACAGGGCTCTACGAGCAGTACTTC. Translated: CASSAGTGLYEQYF.

In nucleotides, the CDR3 is TGTGCCATCAGTGTGCAGGGGGGCAGTAATGAGCAGTTCTTC. It yields the protein CAISVQGGSNEQFF. J is TRBJ2-1 and V is TRBV10-3; D is perhaps TRBD1 (7 bases). Germline V gene data show CDR1 as ENHRY and CDR2 as SYGVKD. The CDR3 extends over 14 amino acids. The V gene lost 4 bases and the J gene lost 7 bases, with 14 bases spanning the gap.

CDR3 loop: CASSARGGHSTDTQYF. CDR3 nucleotide sequence: TGTGCCAGCAGCGCCAGGGGGGGCCATAGCACAGATACGCAGTATTTT. The chain has TRBV9 and TRBJ2-3; D assignment may be TRBD1 or TRBD2 (7 bases each). Germline V gene data show CDR1 as SGDLS and CDR2 as YYNGEE. The ends were cut back, 3 bases at V and 0 bases at J, with 14 bases in the middle. The CDR3 is made up of 16 amino acids.

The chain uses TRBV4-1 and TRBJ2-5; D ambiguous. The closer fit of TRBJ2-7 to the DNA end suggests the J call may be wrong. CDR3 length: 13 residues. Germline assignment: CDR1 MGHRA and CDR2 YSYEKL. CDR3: CASRGINSYEQYF. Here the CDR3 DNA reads TGCGCCAGCAGAGGTATTAATAGCTACGAGCAGTACTTC.

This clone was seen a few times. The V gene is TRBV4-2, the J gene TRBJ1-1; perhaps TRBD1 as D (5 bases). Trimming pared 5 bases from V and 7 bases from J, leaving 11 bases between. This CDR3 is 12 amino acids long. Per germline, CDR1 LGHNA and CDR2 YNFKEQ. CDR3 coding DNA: TGTGCCAGCAGCTCAGACAGTAATGAAGCTTTCTTT. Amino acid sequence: CASSSDSNEAFF.

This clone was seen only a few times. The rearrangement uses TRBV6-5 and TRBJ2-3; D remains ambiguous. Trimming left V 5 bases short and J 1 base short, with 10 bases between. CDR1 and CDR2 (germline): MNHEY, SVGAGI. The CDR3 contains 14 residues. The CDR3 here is CASSPLVGTDTQYF. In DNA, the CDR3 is TGTGCCAGCAGTCCCCTAGTTGGCACAGATACGCAGTATTTT.

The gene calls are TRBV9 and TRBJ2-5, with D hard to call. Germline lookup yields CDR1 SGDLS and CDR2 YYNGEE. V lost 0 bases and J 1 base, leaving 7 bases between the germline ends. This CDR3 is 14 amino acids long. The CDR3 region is CASSVEGSQETQYF. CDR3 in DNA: TGTGCCAGCAGCGTAGAGGGCAGCCAAGAGACCCAGTACTTC.

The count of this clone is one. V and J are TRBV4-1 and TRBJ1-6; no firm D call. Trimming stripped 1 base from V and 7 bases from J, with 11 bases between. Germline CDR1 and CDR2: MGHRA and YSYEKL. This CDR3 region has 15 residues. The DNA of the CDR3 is TGCGCCAGCAGCCAAGGAGGCGGGGAGAATTCACCCCTCCACTTT. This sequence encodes CASSQGGGENSPLHF.

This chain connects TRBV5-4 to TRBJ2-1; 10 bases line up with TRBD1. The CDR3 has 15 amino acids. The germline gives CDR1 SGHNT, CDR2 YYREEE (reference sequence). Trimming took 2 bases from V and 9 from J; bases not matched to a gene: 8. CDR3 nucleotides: TGTGCCAGCAGCTTCTCCGGGACAGGGGTTGTTGAGCAGTTCTTC. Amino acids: CASSFSGTGVVEQFF.

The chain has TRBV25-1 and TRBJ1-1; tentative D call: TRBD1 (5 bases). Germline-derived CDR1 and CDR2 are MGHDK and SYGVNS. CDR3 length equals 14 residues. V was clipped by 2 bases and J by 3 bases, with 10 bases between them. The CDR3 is CASSEPRADTEAFF. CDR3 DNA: TGTGCCAGCAGTGAACCCAGGGCGGACACTGAAGCTTTCTTT.

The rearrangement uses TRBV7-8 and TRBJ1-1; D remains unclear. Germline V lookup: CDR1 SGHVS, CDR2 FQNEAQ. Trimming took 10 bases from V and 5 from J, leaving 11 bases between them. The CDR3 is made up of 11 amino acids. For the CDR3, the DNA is TGTGCCACCCGCCAACTTACTGAAGCTTTCTTT. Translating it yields CATRQLTEAFF.

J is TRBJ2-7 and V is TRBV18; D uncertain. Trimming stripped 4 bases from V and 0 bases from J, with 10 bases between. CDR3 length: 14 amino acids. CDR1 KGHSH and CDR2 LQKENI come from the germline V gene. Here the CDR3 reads CASSLNVNSYEQYF. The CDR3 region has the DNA TGTGCCAGCTCACTCAACGTTAACTCCTACGAGCAGTACTTC.

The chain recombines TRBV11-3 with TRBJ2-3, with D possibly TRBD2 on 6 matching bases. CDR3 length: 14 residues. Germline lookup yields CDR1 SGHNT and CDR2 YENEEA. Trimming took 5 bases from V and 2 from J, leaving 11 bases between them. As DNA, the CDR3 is TGTGCCAGCAGCCGTTGGGGGGACACAGATACGCAGTATTTT. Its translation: CASSRWGDTDTQYF.

CDR3 sequence reads: CASSLEIALSYEQYF. The CDR3 region has the DNA TGTGCCAGCAGCTTAGAGATAGCGCTATCCTACGAGCAGTACTTC. The chain employs TRBV7-6 and TRBJ2-7, with a possible D match to TRBD2 (5 bases). Germline V gene sequence: CDR1 SGHVS, CDR2 FNYEAQ. The CDR3 covers 15 residues. Trimming removed 1 base at V and 1 base at J, with 11 bases between.

The CDR3 DNA reads as TGTGCCAGCAGCAACCCCGGGACAGGGGTTCAGCCCCAGCATTTT. The encoded protein is CASSNPGTGVQPQHF. The chain combines TRBV21-1 with TRBJ1-5; TRBD1 is taken as the D call from the table, unchecked against the DNA. TRBV21-1 corresponds to a pseudogene. The length of the CDR3 is 15 residues.

CDR3 sequence reads: CASSLSTGELFF. The CDR3 DNA reads TGTGCCAGCAGCTTATCTACCGGGGAGCTGTTTTTT. This chain links TRBV7-3 with TRBJ2-2; D ambiguous. CDR3 size: 12 residues. V lost 2 bases and J lost 5, with 3 bases in between. Germline loops: CDR1 SGHTA, CDR2 FQGTGA.

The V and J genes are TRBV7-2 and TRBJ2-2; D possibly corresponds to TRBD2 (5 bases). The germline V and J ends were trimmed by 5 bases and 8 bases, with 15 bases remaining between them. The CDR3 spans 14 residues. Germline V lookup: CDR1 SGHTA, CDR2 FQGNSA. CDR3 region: CASSAWTRGGELFF. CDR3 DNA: TGTGCCAGCAGCGCCTGGACCAGAGGGGGGGAGCTGTTTTTT.

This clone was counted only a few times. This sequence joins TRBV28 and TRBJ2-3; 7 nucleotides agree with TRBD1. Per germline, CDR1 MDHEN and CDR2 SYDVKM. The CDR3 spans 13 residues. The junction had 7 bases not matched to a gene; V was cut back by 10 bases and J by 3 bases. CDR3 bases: TGTGCCACCGACAAGACAGGGACAGATACGCAGTATTTT. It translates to CATDKTGTDTQYF.